This section outlines one T cell receptor (beta chain) sequence together with its context. The record originates from a study of blood T cell repertoires in COVID-19. Study information: Sites across the United States, Italy and Spain contributed samples from acute and convalescent COVID-19. The analysed material was cDNA or gDNA that came from T cells, B-cell-depleted T cells, or PBMCs.

Authors' data handling: Reference gene primer amplification gave nucleated cell count estimates. Clones were sequenced by immunoSEQ multiplex PCR, and TCRdb holds only the in-frame ones, with some missing. D and trimming were read from the DNA, whereas the V and J calls and clone size are those reported in that table. The sample yields tens of thousands of clones, 80% to 90% seen once. V dropped 6 bases and J dropped 1 base, with 9 bases sitting between them. CDR1 and CDR2 from the germline V gene are MNHNY and SVGAGI (reference sequence). The CDR3 sequence is 14 residues long. Sequencing input: peripheral blood. This receptor was obtained from a man aged 50-59 years with active COVID-19. The V gene is TRBV6-6, the J gene TRBJ2-2, with D possibly matching TRBD1 (5 bases). CDR3 sequence (DNA): TGTGCCAGCAGGCCTACAGGGAACACCGGGGAGCTGTTTTTT. This translates into CASRPTGNTGELFF.